This T cell receptor beta chain was documented in a study of tumor-infiltrating lymphocytes in primary liver carcinoma. With a constant-region primer, TCR beta cDNA was made from approximately 500 ng of total RNA. Investigators got TCR beta libraries out of three nested multiplex PCR rounds, done with slightly modified ARM-PCR. With TRBV1-TRBV30 forward primers and a C-beta reverse primer, the first two PCR rounds were run for 9 to 10 cycles each. TCRdb re-called the multiplex PCR reads with MiXCR, one entry per CDR3 protein. The sample lists tens of thousands of distinct CDR3 sequences, around 82% occurring once. This CDR3 has 16 residues. The V gene's germline CDR1 is SGHVS and CDR2 FQNEAQ. For each extraction, RNA and DNA were obtained together from roughly 20-30 mg of unsorted bulk tissue.

The chain is built from TRBV7-8 and TRBJ2-2; the match to TRBD2 covers 11 bases. The sequence was obtained from a man aged 40-49 years with primary liver carcinoma and hepatitis B virus infection. Sequenced material: liver tumor tissue from sampling region 5. Subset noted: tumor region T5, tumor centre. Here the CDR3 DNA reads TGTGTCATCACCCTCCCCCTAGCGGGAGGAATCGGGGAGCTGTTTTTT. Translating it yields CVITLPLAGGIGELFF.